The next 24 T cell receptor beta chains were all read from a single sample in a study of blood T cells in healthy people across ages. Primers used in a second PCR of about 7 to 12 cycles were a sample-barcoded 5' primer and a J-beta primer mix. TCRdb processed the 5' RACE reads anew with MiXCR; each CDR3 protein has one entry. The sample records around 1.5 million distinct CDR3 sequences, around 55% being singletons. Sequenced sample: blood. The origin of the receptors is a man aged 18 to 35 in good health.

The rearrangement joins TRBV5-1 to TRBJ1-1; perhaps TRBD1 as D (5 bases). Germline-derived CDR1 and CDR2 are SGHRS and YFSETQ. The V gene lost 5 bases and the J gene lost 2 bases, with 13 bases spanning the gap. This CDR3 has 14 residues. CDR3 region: CASSYGGFNTEAFF. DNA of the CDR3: TGCGCCAGCAGTTATGGGGGTTTCAACACTGAAGCTTTCTTT.

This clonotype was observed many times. CDR3 sequence reads: CASSGTGGSGANVLTF. DNA of the CDR3: TGTGCCAGCAGTGGGACAGGGGGCTCTGGGGCCAACGTCCTGACTTTC. The chain has TRBV6-4 and TRBJ2-6; 10 bases are a match to TRBD1. The CDR3 consists of 16 residues. V gave up 4 bases and J gave up 0 bases; unmatched junction bases: 0. The germline gives CDR1 MRHNA, CDR2 SNTAGT.

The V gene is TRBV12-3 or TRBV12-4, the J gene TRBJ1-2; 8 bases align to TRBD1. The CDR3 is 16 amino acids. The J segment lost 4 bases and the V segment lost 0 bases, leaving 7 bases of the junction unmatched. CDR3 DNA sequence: TGTGCCAGCAGTTTAGCGCTGACAGGGGAATCCTATGGCTACACCTTC. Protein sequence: CASSLALTGESYGYTF.

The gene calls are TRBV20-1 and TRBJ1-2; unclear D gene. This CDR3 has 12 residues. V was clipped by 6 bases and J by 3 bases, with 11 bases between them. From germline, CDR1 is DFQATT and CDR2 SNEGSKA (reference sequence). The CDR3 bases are TGCAGTGCCAGATGGGGTGACTATGGCTACACCTTC. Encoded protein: CSARWGDYGYTF.

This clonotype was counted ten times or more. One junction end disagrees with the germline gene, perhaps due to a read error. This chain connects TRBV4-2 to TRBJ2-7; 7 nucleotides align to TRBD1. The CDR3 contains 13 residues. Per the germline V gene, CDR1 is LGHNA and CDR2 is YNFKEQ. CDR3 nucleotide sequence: TGCGCCAGCAGCCAAGTTCCAGGGGGCGAGCAGTACTTC. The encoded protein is CASSQVPGGEQYF.

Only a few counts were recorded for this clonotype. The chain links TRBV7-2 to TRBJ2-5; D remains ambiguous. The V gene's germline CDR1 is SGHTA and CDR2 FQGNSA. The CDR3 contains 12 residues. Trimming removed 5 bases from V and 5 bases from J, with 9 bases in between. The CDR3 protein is CASSQQRETQYF. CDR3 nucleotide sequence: TGTGCCAGCAGCCAACAAAGGGAGACCCAGTACTTC.

The CDR3 reads CASRKNPFRPSRGRIENEQFF. In DNA, the CDR3 is TGTGCCAGCAGGAAAAACCCATTCCGTCCAAGTCGGGGGCGCATCGAGAATGAGCAGTTCTTC. This chain links TRBV6-2 or TRBV6-3 with TRBJ2-1; D may match TRBD1 or TRBD2 (6 bases each). Deletions cut 6 bases from V and 7 bases from J, with 37 bases between. The CDR3 runs to 21 residues. Germline V gene lookup returns CDR1 MNHEY and CDR2 SVGEGT.

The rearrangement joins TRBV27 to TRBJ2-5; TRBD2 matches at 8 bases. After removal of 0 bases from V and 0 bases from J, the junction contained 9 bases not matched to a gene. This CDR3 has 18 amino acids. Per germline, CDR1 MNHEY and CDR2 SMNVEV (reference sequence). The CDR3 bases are TGTGCCAGCAGTTTATCGATCGGGGGGGGCGGGTACCAAGAGACCCAGTACTTC. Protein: CASSLSIGGGGYQETQYF.

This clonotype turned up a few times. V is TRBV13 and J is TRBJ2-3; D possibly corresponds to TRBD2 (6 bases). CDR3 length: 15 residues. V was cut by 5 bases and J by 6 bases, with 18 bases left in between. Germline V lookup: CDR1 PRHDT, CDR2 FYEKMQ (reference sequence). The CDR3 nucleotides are TGTGCCAGCAGCGAAGCGACTAGGAGGTATGATACGCAGTATTTT. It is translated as CASSEATRRYDTQYF.

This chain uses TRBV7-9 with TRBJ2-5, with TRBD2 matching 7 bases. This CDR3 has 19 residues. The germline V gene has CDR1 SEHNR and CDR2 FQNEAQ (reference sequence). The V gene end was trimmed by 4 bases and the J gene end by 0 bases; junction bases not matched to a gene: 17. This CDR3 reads CASSSPGTIVSGHQETQYF. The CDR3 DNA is TGTGCCAGCAGCTCACCCGGGACTATTGTTAGCGGGCACCAAGAGACCCAGTACTTC.

The CDR3 loop is CSVVVWGSVFEAFF. CDR3 DNA: TGCAGCGTTGTAGTGTGGGGGTCAGTCTTTGAAGCTTTCTTT. The chain carries TRBV29-1 and TRBJ1-1; D is perhaps TRBD1 (5 bases). The CDR3 contains 14 residues. V was trimmed by 4 bases and J by 7 bases, leaving 19 bases between them. Per the germline V gene, CDR1 is SQVTM and CDR2 is ANQGSEA.

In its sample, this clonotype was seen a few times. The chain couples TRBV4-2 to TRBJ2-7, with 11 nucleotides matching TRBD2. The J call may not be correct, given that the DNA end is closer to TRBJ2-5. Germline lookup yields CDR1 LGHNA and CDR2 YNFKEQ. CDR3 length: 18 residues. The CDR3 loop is CASSQEGIAGGPWETQYF. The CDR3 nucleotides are TGTGCCAGCAGCCAAGAGGGAATAGCGGGGGGGCCTTGGGAGACCCAGTACTTC.

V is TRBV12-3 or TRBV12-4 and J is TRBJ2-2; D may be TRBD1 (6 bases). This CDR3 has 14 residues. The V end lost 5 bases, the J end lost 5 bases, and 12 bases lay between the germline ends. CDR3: CASSNREGTGELFF. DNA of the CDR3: TGTGCCAGCAGTAACAGGGAAGGAACCGGGGAGCTGTTTTTT.

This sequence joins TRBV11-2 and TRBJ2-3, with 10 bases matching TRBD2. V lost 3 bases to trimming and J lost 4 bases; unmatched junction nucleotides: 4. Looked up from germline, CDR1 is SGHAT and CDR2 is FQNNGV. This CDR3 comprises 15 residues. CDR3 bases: TGTGCCAGCAGCTTTTTAGCGGGAGGCGCAGATACGCAGTATTTT. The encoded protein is CASSFLAGGADTQYF.

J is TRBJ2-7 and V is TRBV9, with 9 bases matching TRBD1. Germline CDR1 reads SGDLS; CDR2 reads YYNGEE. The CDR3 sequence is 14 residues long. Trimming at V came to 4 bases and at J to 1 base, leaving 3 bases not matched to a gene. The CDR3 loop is CASSRQGVSYEQYF. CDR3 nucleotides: TGTGCCAGCAGCCGACAGGGGGTATCCTACGAGCAGTACTTC.

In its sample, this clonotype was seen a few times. The CDR3 region has the DNA TGTGCCAGCAGGTCCTTGGACAGGGGAGCCTACGAGCAGTACTTC. It yields the protein CASRSLDRGAYEQYF. V gene TRBV6-6 combines with J gene TRBJ2-7; 9 nucleotides line up with TRBD1. From germline, CDR1 is MNHNY and CDR2 SVGAGI (reference sequence). The CDR3 has 15 amino acids. The ends lost 6 bases at V and 2 bases at J; junction bases unmatched: 8.

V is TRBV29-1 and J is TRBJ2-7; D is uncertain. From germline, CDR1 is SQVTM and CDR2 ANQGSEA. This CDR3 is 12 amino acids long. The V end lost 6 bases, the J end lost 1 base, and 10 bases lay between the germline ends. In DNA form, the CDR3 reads TGCAGCGTCATCAGTCGATCCTACGAGCAGTACTTC. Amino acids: CSVISRSYEQYF.

The CDR3 loop is CSARDPKSDEQFF. The CDR3 bases are TGCAGTGCTAGAGACCCTAAATCGGATGAGCAGTTCTTC. The chain carries TRBV20-1 and TRBJ2-1; D not resolved. The V gene lost 0 bases and the J gene lost 8 bases, with 11 bases spanning the gap. The length of the CDR3 is 13 residues. CDR1 and CDR2 (germline): DFQATT, SNEGSKA (reference sequence).

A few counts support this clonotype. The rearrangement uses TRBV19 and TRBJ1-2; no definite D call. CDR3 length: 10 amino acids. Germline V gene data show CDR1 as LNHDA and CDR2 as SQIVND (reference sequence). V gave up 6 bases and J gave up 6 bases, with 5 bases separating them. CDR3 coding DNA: TGTGCCAGTAGGGAAGATGGCTACACCTTC. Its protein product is CASREDGYTF.

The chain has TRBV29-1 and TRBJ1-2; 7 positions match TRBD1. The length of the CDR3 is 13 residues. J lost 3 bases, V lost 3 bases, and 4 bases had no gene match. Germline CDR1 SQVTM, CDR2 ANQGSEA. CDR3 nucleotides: TGCAGCGTTGAGAATACAGGGGACTATGGCTACACCTTC. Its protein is CSVENTGDYGYTF.

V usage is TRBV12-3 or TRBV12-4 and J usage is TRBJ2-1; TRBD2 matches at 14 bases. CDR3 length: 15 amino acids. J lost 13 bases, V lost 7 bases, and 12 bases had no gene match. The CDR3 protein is CASTGGLAGEETQFF. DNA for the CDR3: TGTGCCAGCACCGGGGGACTAGCGGGAGAAGAGACCCAGTTCTTC.

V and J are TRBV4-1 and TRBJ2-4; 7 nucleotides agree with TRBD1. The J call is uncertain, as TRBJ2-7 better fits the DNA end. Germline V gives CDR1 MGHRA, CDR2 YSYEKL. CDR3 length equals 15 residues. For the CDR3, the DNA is TGCGCCAGCAGCCAGACCGGGACAGTGATATACGAGCAGTACTTC. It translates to CASSQTGTVIYEQYF.

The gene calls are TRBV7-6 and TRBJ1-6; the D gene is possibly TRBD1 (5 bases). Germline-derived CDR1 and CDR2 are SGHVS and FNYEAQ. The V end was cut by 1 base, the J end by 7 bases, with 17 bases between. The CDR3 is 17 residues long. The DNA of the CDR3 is TGTGCCAGCAGCTTAGAACCCACAGCCAGGGCCAATTCACCCCTCCACTTT. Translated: CASSLEPTARANSPLHF.

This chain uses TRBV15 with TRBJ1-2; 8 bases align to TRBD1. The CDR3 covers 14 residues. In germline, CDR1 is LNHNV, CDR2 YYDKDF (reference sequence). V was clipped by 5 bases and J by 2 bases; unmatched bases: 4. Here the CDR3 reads CATSGNRGNYGYTF. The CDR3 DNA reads TGTGCCACCAGCGGAAACAGGGGGAACTATGGCTACACCTTC.